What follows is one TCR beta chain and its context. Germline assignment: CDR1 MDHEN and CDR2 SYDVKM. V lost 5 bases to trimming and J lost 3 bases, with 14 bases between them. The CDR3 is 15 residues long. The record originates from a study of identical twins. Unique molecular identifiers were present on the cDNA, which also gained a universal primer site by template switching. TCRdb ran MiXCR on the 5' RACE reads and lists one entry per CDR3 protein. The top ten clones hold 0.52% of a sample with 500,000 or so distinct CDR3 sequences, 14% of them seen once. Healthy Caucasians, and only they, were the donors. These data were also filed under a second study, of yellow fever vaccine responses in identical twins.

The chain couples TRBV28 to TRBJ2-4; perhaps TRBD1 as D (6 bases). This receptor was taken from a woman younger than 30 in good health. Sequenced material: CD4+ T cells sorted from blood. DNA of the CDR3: TGTGCCAGCAGTCCCGCGACAGGCGACAAAAACATTCAGTACTTC. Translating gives CASSPATGDKNIQYF.